This T cell receptor beta chain was sequenced in a study of shared clonotypes between healthy human individuals. Study summary: Plates per donor: three CD4 naive, three CD4 memory, two CD8 naive, one CD8 memory.

Remarks on this clone: Its antigen is not identified.

Study observations and caveats: Naive CD4 clonotypes were shared across several donors at roughly 5.3%. Naive subsets usually exceeded memory subsets in estimated richness.

Authors' analysis steps: Sequence data from immunoSEQ were junction-only and lacked quality scores; consequently, filtering differed. Assay used: immunoSEQ multiplex PCR; TCRdb lists only in-frame clones, some missing. The D gene and trimming were derived from the DNA, and the V and J assignments and clone size from that table. Of about 2 million clones listed, 85% to 95% are singletons. From germline, CDR1 is SNHLY and CDR2 FYNNEI. Trimming took 5 bases from V and 5 from J, leaving 13 bases between them. The CDR3 runs 15 residues. Sequencing was performed on naive CD4+ T cells sorted from blood. Described subset: CD45RA+ positively selected. The J gene is TRBJ1-6, the V gene TRBV2, with TRBD1 as a possible D gene (6 bases). The TCR comes from a man aged 18 to 30 in good health. The CDR3 here is CASSQGRPNNSPLHF. The CDR3 coding sequence is TGTGCCAGCAGTCAGGGGAGGCCAAATAATTCACCCCTCCACTTT.